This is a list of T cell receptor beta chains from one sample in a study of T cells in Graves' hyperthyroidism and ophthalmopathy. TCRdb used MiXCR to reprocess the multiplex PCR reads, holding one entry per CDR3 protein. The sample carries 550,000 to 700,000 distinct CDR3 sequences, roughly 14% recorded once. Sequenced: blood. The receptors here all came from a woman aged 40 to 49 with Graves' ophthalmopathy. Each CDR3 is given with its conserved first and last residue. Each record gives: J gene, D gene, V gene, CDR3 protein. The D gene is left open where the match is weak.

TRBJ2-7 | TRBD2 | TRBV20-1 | CSSSDLGLAEYEQYF
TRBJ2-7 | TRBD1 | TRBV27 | CASSLSGTGRTYEQYF
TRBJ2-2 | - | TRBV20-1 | CSAKGQNTGELFF
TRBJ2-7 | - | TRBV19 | CATGDRNLYEQYF
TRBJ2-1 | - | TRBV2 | CASTGTANNEQFF
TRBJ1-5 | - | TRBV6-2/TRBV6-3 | CASRGTLSNQPQHF
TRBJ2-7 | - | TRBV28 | CASSPDWITYEQYF
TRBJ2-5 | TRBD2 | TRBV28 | CASSLRTSGAQETQYF
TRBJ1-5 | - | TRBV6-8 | CASSLTQRSGQPQHF
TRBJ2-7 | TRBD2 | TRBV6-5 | CASSSGGRLDEQYF
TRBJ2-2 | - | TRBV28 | CASTPGVAGELFF
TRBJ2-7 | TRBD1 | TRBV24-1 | CATSDSRQGFDEQYF
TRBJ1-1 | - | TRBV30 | CAWRTGNTEAFF
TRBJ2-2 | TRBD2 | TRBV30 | CAWSLAGGGELFF
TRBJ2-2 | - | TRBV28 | CASSLIRFTTTNTGELFF
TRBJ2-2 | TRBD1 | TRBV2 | CASGGQGIGELFF